This T cell receptor (beta chain) was retrieved from a study of control samples from healthy donors and cancer patients (dated by TCRdb to about 2020). Trimming accounts for 0 bases at V and 4 bases at J, while the number of junction bases matched to no gene is 4. The germline V gene sets CDR1 to SGHRS and CDR2 to YFSETQ. The CDR3 starts with the cysteine, ends with the phenylalanine, and has 16 residues. The retained sequence is limited to the CDR3, 48 bases, with the frame set at the first base. Library generation was performed with the immunoSEQ multiplex PCR assay. In its TCRdb copy, this immuneACCESS table keeps in-frame sequences only and misses some clones. Where compared with another copy, unresolved V genes explain less than half of these, and the others have no known cause. This sample lists more than 95,000 clones; around 87% were detected once. Together, the top ten hold roughly 2.8% of the sample.

Details on this clone: The antigen it binds to is not known. Base quality data are lacking; no much larger clone is found one base away.

The TCR originated in a man aged 60-69 years in good health. The sequence is built from TRBV5-1 and TRBJ2-3; 11 bases in between match TRBD2. The sequenced sample was blood. The base sequence is TGCGCCAGCAGCTTGGGACTAGCGGGGAACTCAGATACGCAGTATTTT. Protein translation: CASSLGLAGNSDTQYF.